This TCR beta chain originates from a study of tumor-infiltrating lymphocytes in primary liver carcinoma. The wider study: Male and female patients aged 30 to 69 years made up the cohort.

TCR beta cDNA came from roughly 450 ng total RNA, primed with a constant-region primer. It was through three nested multiplex PCR rounds of slightly modified ARM-PCR that TCR beta libraries arose. A C-beta reverse primer and TRBV1-TRBV30 forward primers served in each of the first two PCR rounds, at ten to eleven cycles apiece. TCRdb re-derived calls from the multiplex PCR reads in MiXCR, one entry per CDR3 protein. The sample yields fewer than 80,000 distinct CDR3 sequences, 65% to 75% seen once. The tissue used was unsorted bulk material of roughly 17-34 mg. RNA and DNA were co-extracted from it with the AllPrep DNA/RNA mini kit. The cohort consisted of patients whose primary liver carcinoma was surgically resected. No treatment had been given to the patients, who were chronically infected with HBV. The study, taken as a whole, reports: The top-250-clone fraction was significantly higher in tumors than in blood (p = 0.039).

This clonotype was observed a few times. The antigen is not known. V trimming: 1 base; J trimming: 5 bases; junction bases outside the gene matches: 4. This CDR3 spans 13 amino acids. Per the germline V gene, CDR1 is SQVTM and CDR2 is ANQGSEA. V and J are TRBV29-1 and TRBJ2-5; 7 bases match TRBD2. Specimen: tumor-adjacent normal liver tissue. This receptor was obtained from a man aged 35 to 55 with primary liver carcinoma and hepatitis B virus infection. Here the CDR3 reads CSVEGTRKETQYF. The CDR3 DNA reads as TGCAGCGTTGAAGGGACTAGGAAGGAGACCCAGTACTTC. The whole variable domain, filled in from reference TRBV29-1 and TRBJ2-5, reads SAVISQKPSRDICQRGTSLTIQCQVDSQVTMMFWYRQQPGQSLTLIATANQGSEATYESGFVIDKFPISRPNLTFSTLTVSNMSPEDSSIYLCSVEGTRKETQYFGPGTRLLVL.